This entry concerns a single T cell receptor (beta chain). Its target is not known. The data were obtained in a study of T cell repertoires in cytomegalovirus infection. Study-level information: Alongside well-studied HLA-B-restricted CMV epitopes, recently identified HLA-C-restricted CMV epitopes were also used. Both a matching HLA type and CMV infection were indicated by public TCR beta signatures.

The V gene's germline CDR1 is MNHEY and CDR2 SMNVEV (reference sequence). V was clipped by 3 bases and J by 2 bases; unmatched bases: 8. This CDR3 spans 17 amino acids. Study findings and constraints: Clonotype analysis showed dominance of the ex vivo response by HLA-C-restricted CMV-specific TCR beta clonotypes.

A single record per CDR3 protein comes from TCRdb applying MiXCR to the reads. The table shows 80,000 or so distinct CDR3 sequences, with about 37% occurring only once. The specimen comprised CD8+ T cells from cultured PBMCs, sampled from culture after CMV antigen stimulation. The chain has TRBV27 and TRBJ2-3; 10 bases map to TRBD1. The sequence came from a human donor in good health (CMV status not recorded). Some clones in this sample may be carry-over from other donors' samples. The CDR3, as DNA: TGTGCCAGCAGTTTCCTCAGGACAGGGGGACTCACAGATACGCAGTATTTT. It translates to CASSFLRTGGLTDTQYF.